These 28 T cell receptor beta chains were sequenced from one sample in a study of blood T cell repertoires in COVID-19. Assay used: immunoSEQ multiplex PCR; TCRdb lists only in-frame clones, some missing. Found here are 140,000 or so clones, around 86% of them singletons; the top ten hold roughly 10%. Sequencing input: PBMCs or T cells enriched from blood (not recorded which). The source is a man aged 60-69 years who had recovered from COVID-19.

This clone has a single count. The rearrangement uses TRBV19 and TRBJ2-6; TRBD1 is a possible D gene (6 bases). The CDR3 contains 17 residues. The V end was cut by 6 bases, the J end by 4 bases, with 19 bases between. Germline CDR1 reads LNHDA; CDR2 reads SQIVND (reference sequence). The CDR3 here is CASRVQGLSRGANVLTF. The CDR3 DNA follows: TGTGCCAGTAGGGTGCAGGGGTTGTCGAGGGGGGCCAACGTCCTGACTTTC.

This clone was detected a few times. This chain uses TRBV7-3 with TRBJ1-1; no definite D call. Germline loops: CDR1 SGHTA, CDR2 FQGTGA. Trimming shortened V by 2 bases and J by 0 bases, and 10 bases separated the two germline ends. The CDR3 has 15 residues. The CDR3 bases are TGTGCCAGCAGCTTAGGGCCGTCAATGAACACTGAAGCTTTCTTT. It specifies CASSLGPSMNTEAFF.

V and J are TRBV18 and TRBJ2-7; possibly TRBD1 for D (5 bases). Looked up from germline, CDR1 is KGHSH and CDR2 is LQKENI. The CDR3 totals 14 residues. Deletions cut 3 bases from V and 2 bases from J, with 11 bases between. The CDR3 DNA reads TGTGCCAGCTCACCTGCAGGGCAGACCTACGAGCAGTACTTC. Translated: CASSPAGQTYEQYF.

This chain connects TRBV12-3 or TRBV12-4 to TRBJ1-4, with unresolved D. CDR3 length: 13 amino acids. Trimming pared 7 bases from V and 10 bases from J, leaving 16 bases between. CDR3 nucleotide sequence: TGTGCCAGCACTCGGCCAGGAGGTGGAAAACTGTTTTTT. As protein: CASTRPGGGKLFF.

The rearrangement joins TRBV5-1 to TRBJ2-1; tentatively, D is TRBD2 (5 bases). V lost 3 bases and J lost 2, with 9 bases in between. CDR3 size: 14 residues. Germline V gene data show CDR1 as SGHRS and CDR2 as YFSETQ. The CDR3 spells CASSSDGTYNEQFF. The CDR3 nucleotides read TGCGCCAGCAGCTCGGACGGGACCTACAATGAGCAGTTCTTC.

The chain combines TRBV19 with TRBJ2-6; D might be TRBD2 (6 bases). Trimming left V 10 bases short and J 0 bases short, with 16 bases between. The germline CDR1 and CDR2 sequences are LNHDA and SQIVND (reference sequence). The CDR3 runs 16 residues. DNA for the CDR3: TGTGCCACCACGTCCCGCGGGGCCTCTGGGGCCAACGTCCTGACTTTC. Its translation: CATTSRGASGANVLTF.

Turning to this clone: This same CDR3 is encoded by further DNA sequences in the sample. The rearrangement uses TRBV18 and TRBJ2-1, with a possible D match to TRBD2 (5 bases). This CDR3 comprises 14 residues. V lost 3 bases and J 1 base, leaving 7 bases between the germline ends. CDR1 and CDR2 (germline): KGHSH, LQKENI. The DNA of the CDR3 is TGTGCCAGCTCACCTACTAGTTCCTACAATGAGCAGTTCTTC. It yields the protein CASSPTSSYNEQFF.

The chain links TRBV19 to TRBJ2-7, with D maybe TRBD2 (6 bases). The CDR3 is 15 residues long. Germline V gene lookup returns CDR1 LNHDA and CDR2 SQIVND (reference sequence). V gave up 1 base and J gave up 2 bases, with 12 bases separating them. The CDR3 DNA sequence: TGTGCCAGTAGTATAGTTGTGCGGGGTGCCTACGAGCAGTACTTC. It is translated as CASSIVVRGAYEQYF.

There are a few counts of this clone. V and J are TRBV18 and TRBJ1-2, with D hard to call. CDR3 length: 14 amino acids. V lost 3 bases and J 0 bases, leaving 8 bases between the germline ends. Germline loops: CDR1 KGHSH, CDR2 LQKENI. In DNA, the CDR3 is TGTGCCAGCTCACCCTTCCCAGCTAACTATGGCTACACCTTC. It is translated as CASSPFPANYGYTF.

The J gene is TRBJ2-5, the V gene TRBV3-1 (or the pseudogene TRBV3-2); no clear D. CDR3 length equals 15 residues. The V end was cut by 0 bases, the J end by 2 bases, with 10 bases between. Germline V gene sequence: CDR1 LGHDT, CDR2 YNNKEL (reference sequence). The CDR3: CASSQDPVAQETQYF. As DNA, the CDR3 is TGTGCCAGCAGCCAAGATCCGGTCGCACAAGAGACCCAGTACTTC.

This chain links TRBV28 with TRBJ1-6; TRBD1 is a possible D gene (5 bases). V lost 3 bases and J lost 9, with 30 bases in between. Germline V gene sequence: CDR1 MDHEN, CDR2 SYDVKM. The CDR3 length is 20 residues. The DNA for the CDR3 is TGTGCCAGCAGTTTCGGATTCTCCGGGGAGGGGTCGTGGAAGGCTTCACCCCTCCACTTT. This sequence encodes CASSFGFSGEGSWKASPLHF. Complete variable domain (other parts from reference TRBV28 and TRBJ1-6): DVKVTQSSRYLVKRTGEKVFLECVQDMDHENMFWYRQDPGLGLRLIYFSYDVKMKEKGDIPEGYSVSREKKERFSLILESASTNQTSMYLCASSFGFSGEGSWKASPLHFGNGTRLTVT.

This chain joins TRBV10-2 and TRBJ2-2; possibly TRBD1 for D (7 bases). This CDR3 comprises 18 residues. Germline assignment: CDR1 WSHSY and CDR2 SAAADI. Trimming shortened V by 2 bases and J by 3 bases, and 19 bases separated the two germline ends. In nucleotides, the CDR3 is TGCGCCAGCAGTGAGACAGGGGCCATTAGCGGATACACCGGGGAGCTGTTTTTT. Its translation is CASSETGAISGYTGELFF.

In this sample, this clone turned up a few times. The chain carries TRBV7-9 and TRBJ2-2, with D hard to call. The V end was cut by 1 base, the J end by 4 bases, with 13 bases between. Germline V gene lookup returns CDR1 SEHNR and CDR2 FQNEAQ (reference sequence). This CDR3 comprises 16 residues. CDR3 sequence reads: CASSLGHGTPTGELFF. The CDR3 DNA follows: TGTGCCAGCAGCTTAGGGCATGGCACCCCCACCGGGGAGCTGTTTTTT.

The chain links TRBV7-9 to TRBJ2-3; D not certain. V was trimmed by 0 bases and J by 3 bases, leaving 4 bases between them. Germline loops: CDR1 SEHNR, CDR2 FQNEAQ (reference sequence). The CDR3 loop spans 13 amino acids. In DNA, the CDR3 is TGTGCCAGCAGCTTAGCGGAGACAGATACGCAGTATTTT. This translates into CASSLAETDTQYF.

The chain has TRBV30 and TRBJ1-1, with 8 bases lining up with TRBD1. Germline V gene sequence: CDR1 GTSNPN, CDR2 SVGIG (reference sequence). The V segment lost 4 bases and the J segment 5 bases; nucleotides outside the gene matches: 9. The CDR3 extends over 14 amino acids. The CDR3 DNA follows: TGTGCCTGGACTATAGGACAGGGTGGGACTGAAGCTTTCTTT. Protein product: CAWTIGQGGTEAFF.

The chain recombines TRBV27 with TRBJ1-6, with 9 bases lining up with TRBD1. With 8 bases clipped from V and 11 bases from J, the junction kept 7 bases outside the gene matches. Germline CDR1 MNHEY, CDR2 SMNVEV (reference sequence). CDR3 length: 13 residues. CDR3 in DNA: TGTGCCAGCCGGCGACAGGGGGGGACACCCCTCCACTTT. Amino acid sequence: CASRRQGGTPLHF.

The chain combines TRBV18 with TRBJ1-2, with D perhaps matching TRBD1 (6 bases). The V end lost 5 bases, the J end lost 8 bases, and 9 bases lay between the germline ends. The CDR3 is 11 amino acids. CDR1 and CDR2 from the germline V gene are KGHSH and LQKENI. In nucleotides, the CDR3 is TGTGCCAGCTCAGCAGGGGACGGCTACACCTTC. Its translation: CASSAGDGYTF.

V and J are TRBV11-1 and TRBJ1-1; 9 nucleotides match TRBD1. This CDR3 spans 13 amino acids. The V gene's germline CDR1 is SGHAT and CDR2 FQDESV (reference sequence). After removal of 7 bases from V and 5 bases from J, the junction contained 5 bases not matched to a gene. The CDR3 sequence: CASKGTGTTEAFF. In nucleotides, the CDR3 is TGTGCCAGCAAGGGGACAGGGACGACTGAAGCTTTCTTT.

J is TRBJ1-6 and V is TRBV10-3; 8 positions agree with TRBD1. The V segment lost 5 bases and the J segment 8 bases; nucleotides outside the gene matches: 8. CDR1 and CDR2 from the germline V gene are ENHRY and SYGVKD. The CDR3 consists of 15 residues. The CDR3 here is CAISQDRAGDSPLHF. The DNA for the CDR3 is TGTGCCATCAGTCAGGACAGGGCGGGAGATTCACCCCTCCACTTT.

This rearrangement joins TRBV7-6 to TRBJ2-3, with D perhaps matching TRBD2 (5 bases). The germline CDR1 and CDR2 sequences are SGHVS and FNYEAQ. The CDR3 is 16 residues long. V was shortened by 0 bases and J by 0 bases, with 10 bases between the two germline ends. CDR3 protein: CASSLAAGVSTDTQYF. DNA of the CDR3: TGTGCCAGCAGCTTAGCAGCCGGGGTTAGCACAGATACGCAGTATTTT.

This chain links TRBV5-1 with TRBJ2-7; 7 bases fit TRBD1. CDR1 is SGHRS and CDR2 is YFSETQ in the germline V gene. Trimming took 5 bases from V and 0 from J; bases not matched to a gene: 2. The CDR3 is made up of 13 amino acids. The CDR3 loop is CASRRDSSYEQYF. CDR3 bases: TGCGCCAGCAGAAGGGACAGCTCCTACGAGCAGTACTTC.

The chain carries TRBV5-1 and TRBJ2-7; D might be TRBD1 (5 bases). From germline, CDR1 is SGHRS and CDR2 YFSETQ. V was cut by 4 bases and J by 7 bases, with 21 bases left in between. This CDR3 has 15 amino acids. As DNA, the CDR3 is TGCGCCAGCAGCCAAACAGGATCTGTGGCGGCTGAGCAGTACTTC. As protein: CASSQTGSVAAEQYF.

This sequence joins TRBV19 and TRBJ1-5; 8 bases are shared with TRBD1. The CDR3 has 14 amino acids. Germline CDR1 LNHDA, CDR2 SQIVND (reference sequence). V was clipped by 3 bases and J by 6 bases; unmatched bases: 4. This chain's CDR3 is CASSMDRVGQPQHF. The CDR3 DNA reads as TGTGCCAGTAGTATGGACAGGGTAGGTCAGCCCCAGCATTTT.

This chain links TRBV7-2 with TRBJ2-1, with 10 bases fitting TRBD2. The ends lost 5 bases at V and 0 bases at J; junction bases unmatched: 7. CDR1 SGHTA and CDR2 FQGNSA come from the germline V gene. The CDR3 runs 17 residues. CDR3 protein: CASSPRTSGSSYNEQFF. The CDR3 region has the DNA TGTGCCAGCAGCCCGAGGACTAGCGGAAGCTCCTACAATGAGCAGTTCTTC. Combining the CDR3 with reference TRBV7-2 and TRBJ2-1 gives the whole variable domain GAGVSQSPSNKVTEKGKDVELRCDPISGHTALYWYRQSLGQGLEFLIYFQGNSAPDKSGLPSDRFSAERTGGSVSTLTIQRTQQEDSAVYLCASSPRTSGSSYNEQFFGPGTRLTVL.

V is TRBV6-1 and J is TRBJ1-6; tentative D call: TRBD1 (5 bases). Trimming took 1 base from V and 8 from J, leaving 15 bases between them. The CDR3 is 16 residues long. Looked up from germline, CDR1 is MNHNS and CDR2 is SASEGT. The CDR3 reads CASSEVWQGGYSPLHF. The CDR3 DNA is TGTGCCAGCAGTGAAGTATGGCAGGGAGGTTATTCACCCCTCCACTTT.

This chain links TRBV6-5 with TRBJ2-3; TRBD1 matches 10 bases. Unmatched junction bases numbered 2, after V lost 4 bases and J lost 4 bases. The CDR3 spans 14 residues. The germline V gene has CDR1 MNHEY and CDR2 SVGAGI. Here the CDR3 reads CASSLGTGADTQYF. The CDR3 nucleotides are TGTGCCAGCAGTTTGGGGACAGGGGCAGATACGCAGTATTTT.

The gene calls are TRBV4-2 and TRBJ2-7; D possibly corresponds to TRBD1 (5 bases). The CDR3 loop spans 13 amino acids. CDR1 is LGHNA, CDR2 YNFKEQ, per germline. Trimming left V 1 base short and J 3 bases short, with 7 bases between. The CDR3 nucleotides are TGTGCCAGCAGCCAAGGGGGCGGCTACGAGCAGTACTTC. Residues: CASSQGGGYEQYF.

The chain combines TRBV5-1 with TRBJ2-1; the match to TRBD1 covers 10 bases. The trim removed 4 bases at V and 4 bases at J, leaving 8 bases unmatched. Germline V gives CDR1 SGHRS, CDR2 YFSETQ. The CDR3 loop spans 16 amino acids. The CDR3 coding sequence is TGCGCCAGCAGCAGGGACAGGGGAATCGGGTACAATGAGCAGTTCTTC. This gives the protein CASSRDRGIGYNEQFF.